A single sample is the source of the 25 T cell receptor beta chains below, sequenced in a study of cytomegalovirus exposure and HLA in healthy donors. PCR employed 60 Vbeta and 13 Jbeta primers. The table came from immunoSEQ multiplex PCR; TCRdb's copy has only in-frame clones and leaves some out. The sample has more than 85,000 clones, about 80% seen once. The sequenced sample consisted of PBMCs. These receptors all come from a woman in her fifties or sixties in good health and CMV-seropositive.

This sequence joins TRBV6-5 and TRBJ2-1; 9 bases line up with TRBD2. Germline loops: CDR1 MNHEY, CDR2 SVGAGI. The CDR3 runs to 16 residues. The junction had 11 bases not matched to a gene; V was cut back by 2 bases and J by 9 bases. The CDR3 DNA reads as TGTGCCAGCAGTTACCTCCTGGCGGGAGGGCCGGGTGAGCAGTTCTTC. As protein: CASSYLLAGGPGEQFF.

V usage is TRBV28 and J usage is TRBJ2-2, with 8 positions matching TRBD2. Germline V gene sequence: CDR1 MDHEN, CDR2 SYDVKM. The CDR3 runs 16 residues. V was pared by 3 bases and J by 3 bases, with 6 bases of the junction left unmatched. The CDR3 coding sequence is TGTGCCAGCAGTTTCGGGCTAGCGGGTTACACCGGGGAGCTGTTTTTT. This sequence encodes CASSFGLAGYTGELFF.

V usage is TRBV11-1 and J usage is TRBJ2-3; 7 bases line up with TRBD1. The CDR3 runs to 16 residues. The germline V gene has CDR1 SGHAT and CDR2 FQDESV (reference sequence). The V segment lost 8 bases and the J segment 2 bases; nucleotides outside the gene matches: 13. Here the CDR3 DNA reads TGTGCCAGCTCCCTCCGAGAAGGGGGCCTCACAGATACGCAGTATTTT. Its translation is CASSLREGGLTDTQYF. Supplemented by reference TRBV11-1 and TRBJ2-3, the full variable domain reads EAEVAQSPRYKITEKSQAVAFWCDPISGHATLYWYRQILGQGPELLVQFQDESVVDDSQLPKDRFSAERLKGVDSTLKIQPAELGDSAMYLCASSLREGGLTDTQYFGPGTRLTVL.

This chain links TRBV10-3 with TRBJ2-1, with 10 bases fitting TRBD1. Germline V gene lookup returns CDR1 ENHRY and CDR2 SYGVKD. This CDR3 has 14 residues. Losses at the gene ends were 6 bases for V and 9 bases for J; bases not matched to a gene: 8. CDR3 DNA: TGTGCCATCAGCGCAGGGACAGGGGAGAGTGAGCAGTTCTTC. This translates into CAISAGTGESEQFF.

The gene calls are TRBV7-9 and TRBJ1-3; D remains ambiguous. The CDR3 covers 17 residues. V lost 2 bases to trimming and J lost 2 bases, with 16 bases between them. Germline CDR1 SEHNR, CDR2 FQNEAQ (reference sequence). In DNA form, the CDR3 reads TGTGCCAGCAGCTTACAATATATTCGGGTTACTGGAAACACCATATATTTT. Residues: CASSLQYIRVTGNTIYF.

The rearrangement uses TRBV6-1 and TRBJ1-5; D not resolved. Germline CDR1 and CDR2: MNHNS and SASEGT. The CDR3 is 15 residues long. V lost 1 base to trimming and J lost 1 base, with 8 bases between them. In DNA, the CDR3 is TGTGCCAGCAGTGAAGGAGGGAAGAGCAATCAGCCCCAGCATTTT. It yields the protein CASSEGGKSNQPQHF.

CDR3 sequence (DNA): TGCGCCAGCAGCTTGGGCAGTGTCTACGAGCAGTACTTC. Encoded protein: CASSLGSVYEQYF. The chain has TRBV5-1 and TRBJ2-7; no firm D call. Per germline, CDR1 SGHRS and CDR2 YFSETQ. V gave up 0 bases and J gave up 3 bases, with 7 bases separating them. The CDR3 extends over 13 amino acids.

This chain links TRBV12-5 with TRBJ2-7; D not resolved. V lost 0 bases and J lost 5, with 5 bases in between. The CDR3 spans 12 residues. The V gene's germline CDR1 is LGHNT and CDR2 FRNRAP. This CDR3 reads CASGLVSNEQYF. The CDR3 region has the DNA TGTGCTAGTGGTTTGGTTTCCAACGAGCAGTACTTC.

J is TRBJ2-7 and V is TRBV2; D is unresolved. Germline-derived CDR1 and CDR2 are SNHLY and FYNNEI. Deletions cut 2 bases from V and 0 bases from J, with 8 bases between. The CDR3 consists of 14 residues. The CDR3 loop is CASSEQLSSYEQYF. The CDR3 DNA reads as TGTGCCAGCAGTGAACAGTTAAGCTCCTACGAGCAGTACTTC. Looking up the rest from reference TRBV2 and TRBJ2-7 gives the full variable domain: EPEVTQTPSHQVTQMGQEVILRCVPISNHLYFYWYRQILGQKVEFLVSFYNNEISEKSEIFDDQFSVERPDGSNFTLKIRSTKLEDSAMYFCASSEQLSSYEQYFGPGTRLTVT.

The chain joins TRBV4-3 to TRBJ2-3, with a weak D call TRBD2 (5 bases). V was trimmed by 1 base and J by 3 bases, leaving 14 bases between them. CDR1 and CDR2 from the germline V gene are LGHNA and YSLEER. The CDR3 is 16 residues long. CDR3 sequence: CASSQGYPSQTDTQYF. The CDR3 bases are TGCGCCAGCAGCCAAGGGTATCCTAGCCAGACAGATACGCAGTATTTT.

The CDR3 bases are TGTGCCAGCAGTTTATCGAGAGGACTAGAGACCCAGTACTTC. Translation: CASSLSRGLETQYF. This chain connects TRBV27 to TRBJ2-5; weak D call: TRBD2 (5 bases). Trimming took 0 bases from V and 4 from J, leaving 9 bases between them. Germline loops: CDR1 MNHEY, CDR2 SMNVEV (reference sequence). There are 14 residues in the CDR3.

The chain is built from TRBV21-1 and TRBJ1-1; the table's D call TRBD1 went unverified against the DNA. TRBV21-1 is designated a pseudogene. The CDR3 runs 14 residues. CDR3 coding DNA: TGTGCCAGCAGCAAAGATATGGGACAGGGTGAAGCTTTCTTT. It codes for CASSKDMGQGEAFF.

The chain joins TRBV9 to TRBJ2-7; 13 bases line up with TRBD2. Per the germline V gene, CDR1 is SGDLS and CDR2 is YYNGEE. The V and J ends lost 5 bases and 4 bases, in that order; junction bases with no gene match: 6. The CDR3 spans 15 residues. The CDR3, as DNA: TGTGCCAGCAGTCCCGAACTAGCGGGAGGGTACGAGCAGTACTTC. As protein: CASSPELAGGYEQYF.

This chain links TRBV5-1 with TRBJ2-3; 12 positions match TRBD2. The germline gives CDR1 SGHRS, CDR2 YFSETQ. The CDR3 consists of 15 residues. Trimming cost V 1 base and J 4 bases; bases outside gene matches: 1. This CDR3 is CASSLTSGGSDTQYF. As DNA, the CDR3 is TGCGCCAGCAGCTTGACTAGCGGGGGGTCAGATACGCAGTATTTT. Together with reference TRBV5-1 and TRBJ2-3, the CDR3 gives the full variable domain: KAGVTQTPRYLIKTRGQQVTLSCSPISGHRSVSWYQQTPGQGLQFLFEYFSETQRNKGNFPGRFSGRQFSNSRSEMNVSTLELGDSALYLCASSLTSGGSDTQYFGPGTRLTVL.

This clone is a singleton in its sample. The CDR3 sequence: CASSNRLAGEDTQYF. The CDR3 DNA is TGTGCCAGCAGCAATCGACTAGCGGGAGAAGATACGCAGTATTTT. The chain is built from TRBV21-1 and TRBJ2-3; TRBD2, the table's D call, lacks a check against the DNA. TRBV21-1 is flagged as a pseudogene. The CDR3 length is 15 residues.

This chain links TRBV2 with TRBJ2-3; tentatively, D is TRBD2 (6 bases). CDR1 and CDR2 from the germline V gene are SNHLY and FYNNEI. This CDR3 has 20 residues. The V end lost 6 bases, the J end lost 6 bases, and 34 bases lay between the germline ends. The CDR3 is CASRPDSWVFERVPRDTQYF. The DNA for the CDR3 is TGTGCCAGCAGACCTGACAGCTGGGTCTTCGAGCGGGTCCCCAGGGATACGCAGTATTTT.

This rearrangement joins TRBV4-3 to TRBJ2-5, with 10 positions matching TRBD2. CDR3 length: 15 residues. Germline assignment: CDR1 LGHNA and CDR2 YSLEER. The trim removed 0 bases at V and 3 bases at J, leaving 1 base unmatched. This CDR3 reads CASSQELAGKETQYF. The CDR3 DNA reads TGCGCCAGCAGCCAAGAACTAGCGGGGAAAGAGACCCAGTACTTC.

V gene TRBV19 combines with J gene TRBJ1-2; D gene ambiguous. CDR3 length equals 16 residues. V was clipped by 5 bases and J by 4 bases, with 20 bases between them. The germline gives CDR1 LNHDA, CDR2 SQIVND (reference sequence). The CDR3 DNA is TGTGCCAGTAGTTCCCCTTTCCCCGAGACATCCTATGGCTACACCTTC. Translation: CASSSPFPETSYGYTF.

In DNA form, the CDR3 reads TGTGCCAGCGGGAGACTCTACAATGAGCAGTTCTTC. Its translation is CASGRLYNEQFF. V gene TRBV19 combines with J gene TRBJ2-1; tentatively, D is TRBD2 (6 bases). Between the trimmed V and J ends, which lost 9 bases and 3 bases, there was a span of 9 bases. Germline CDR1 and CDR2: LNHDA and SQIVND (reference sequence). The CDR3 has 12 amino acids. The full variable domain, with the rest looked up from reference TRBV19 and TRBJ2-1, is DGGITQSPKYLFRKEGQNVTLSCEQNLNHDAMYWYRQDPGQGLRLIYYSQIVNDFQKGDIAEGYSVSREKKESFPLTVTSAQKNPTAFYLCASGRLYNEQFFGPGTRLTVL.

This clone was seen more than once but under ten times. The V call is TRBV6-1, the J call TRBJ1-1, with 7 bases that match TRBD1. This CDR3 has 15 amino acids. V was clipped by 2 bases and J by 4 bases; unmatched bases: 7. Per the germline V gene, CDR1 is MNHNS and CDR2 is SASEGT. The CDR3 region is CASSERGSGGTEAFF. As DNA, the CDR3 is TGTGCCAGCAGTGAACGAGGGTCAGGGGGCACTGAAGCTTTCTTT.

The chain uses TRBV10-3 and TRBJ2-1, with 11 bases aligning to TRBD1. The CDR3 covers 16 residues. The junction had 7 bases not matched to a gene; V was cut back by 4 bases and J by 5 bases. Germline V gives CDR1 ENHRY, CDR2 SYGVKD. CDR3 loop: CAISAVGTGGDNEQFF. As DNA, the CDR3 is TGTGCCATCAGTGCGGTAGGGACAGGGGGGGACAATGAGCAGTTCTTC.

The chain combines TRBV5-8 with TRBJ1-2; tentatively, D is TRBD1 (6 bases). Germline CDR1 SGHTS, CDR2 YDEGEE. Trimming took off 0 bases at V and 4 bases at J, with 19 bases between the two ends. The CDR3 extends over 17 amino acids. The CDR3 nucleotides are TGTGCCAGCAGCTTGGGGGGGTCATACAGGGTTGGCTATGGCTACACCTTC. It translates to CASSLGGSYRVGYGYTF. Full variable domain (rest looked up from reference TRBV5-8 and TRBJ1-2): EAGVTQSPTHLIKTRGQQATLRCSPISGHTSVYWYQQALGLGLQFLLWYDEGEERNRGNFPPRFSGRQFPNYSSELNVNALELEDSALYLCASSLGGSYRVGYGYTFGSGTRLTVV.

This chain uses TRBV21-1 with TRBJ2-7; the DNA was not used to check the table's D call, TRBD1. TRBV21-1 is flagged as a pseudogene. The CDR3 length is 14 residues. CDR3 residues: CASLLPGQGYEQYF. Here the CDR3 DNA reads TGTGCCAGCTTACTCCCGGGACAGGGGTACGAGCAGTACTTC.

This clone was seen only once. The chain carries TRBV6-5 and TRBJ1-1, with a tentative D call TRBD1 (5 bases). Germline CDR1 is MNHEY and CDR2 is SVGAGI. This CDR3 region has 14 residues. V lost 6 bases and J lost 1, with 12 bases in between. The CDR3 DNA is TGTGCCAGCAGACTCCCCGGACAGAACACTGAAGCTTTCTTT. This sequence encodes CASRLPGQNTEAFF.

The CDR3, as DNA: TGTGCCATCAGTGAATCCCCGGGACAGGACTATGGCTACACCTTC. As protein: CAISESPGQDYGYTF. The chain carries TRBV10-3 and TRBJ1-2, with 8 positions matching TRBD1. Germline trimming cut 3 bases from V and 3 bases from J; bases unmatched to any gene: 6. Germline CDR1 is ENHRY and CDR2 is SYGVKD. There are 15 residues in the CDR3.